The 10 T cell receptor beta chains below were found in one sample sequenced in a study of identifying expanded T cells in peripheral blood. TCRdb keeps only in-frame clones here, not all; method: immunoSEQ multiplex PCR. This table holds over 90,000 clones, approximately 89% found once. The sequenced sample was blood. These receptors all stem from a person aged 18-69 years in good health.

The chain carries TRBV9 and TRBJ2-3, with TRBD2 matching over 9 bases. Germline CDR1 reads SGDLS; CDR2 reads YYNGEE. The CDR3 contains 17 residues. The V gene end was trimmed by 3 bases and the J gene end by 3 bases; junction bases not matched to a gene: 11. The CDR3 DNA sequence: TGTGCCAGCAGCGCCTACAGGAGCGGGAGGAGTACAGATACGCAGTATTTT. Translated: CASSAYRSGRSTDTQYF.

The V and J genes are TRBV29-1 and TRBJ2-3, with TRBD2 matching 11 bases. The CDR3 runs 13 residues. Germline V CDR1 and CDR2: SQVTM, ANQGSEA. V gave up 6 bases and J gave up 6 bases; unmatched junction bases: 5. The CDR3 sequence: CSVYRLAGDTQYF. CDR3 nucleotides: TGCAGCGTCTACCGACTAGCGGGGGATACGCAGTATTTT.

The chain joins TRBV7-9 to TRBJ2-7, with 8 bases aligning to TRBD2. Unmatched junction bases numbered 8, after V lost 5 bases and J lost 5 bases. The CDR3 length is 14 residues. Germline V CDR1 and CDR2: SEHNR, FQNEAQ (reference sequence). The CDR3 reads CASSPQAGADEQYF. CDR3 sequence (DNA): TGTGCCAGCAGCCCCCAAGCGGGAGCGGACGAGCAGTACTTC.

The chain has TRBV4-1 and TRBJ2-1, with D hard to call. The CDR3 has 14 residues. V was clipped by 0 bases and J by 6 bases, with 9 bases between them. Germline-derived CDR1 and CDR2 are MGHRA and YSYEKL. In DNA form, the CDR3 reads TGCGCCAGCAGCCAAGAAGGACGGTTCAATGAGCAGTTCTTC. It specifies CASSQEGRFNEQFF.

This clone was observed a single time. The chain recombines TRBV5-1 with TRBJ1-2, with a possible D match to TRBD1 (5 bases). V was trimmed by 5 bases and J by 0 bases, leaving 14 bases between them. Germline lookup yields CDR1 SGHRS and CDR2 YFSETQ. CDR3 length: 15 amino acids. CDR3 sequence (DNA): TGCGCCAGCAGATGGACACATCAAGCTAACTATGGCTACACCTTC. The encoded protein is CASRWTHQANYGYTF. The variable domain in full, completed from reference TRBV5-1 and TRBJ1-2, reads KAGVTQTPRYLIKTRGQQVTLSCSPISGHRSVSWYQQTPGQGLQFLFEYFSETQRNKGNFPGRFSGRQFSNSRSEMNVSTLELGDSALYLCASRWTHQANYGYTFGSGTRLTVV.

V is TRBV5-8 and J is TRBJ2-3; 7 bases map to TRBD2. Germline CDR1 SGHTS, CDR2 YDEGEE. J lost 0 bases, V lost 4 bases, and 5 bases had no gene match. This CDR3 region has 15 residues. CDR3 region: CASSLTSASTDTQYF. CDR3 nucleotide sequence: TGTGCCAGCAGCCTAACTAGCGCGAGCACAGATACGCAGTATTTT. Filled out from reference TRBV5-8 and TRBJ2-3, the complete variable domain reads EAGVTQSPTHLIKTRGQQATLRCSPISGHTSVYWYQQALGLGLQFLLWYDEGEERNRGNFPPRFSGRQFPNYSSELNVNALELEDSALYLCASSLTSASTDTQYFGPGTRLTVL.

CDR3 nucleotide sequence: TGTGCCTGGAGTCCTGGGACAGGGATCCGTCAGCCCCAGCATTTT. Encoded protein: CAWSPGTGIRQPQHF. The rearrangement links TRBV30 to TRBJ1-5, with 9 bases identical to TRBD1. CDR1 GTSNPN and CDR2 SVGIG come from the germline V gene (reference sequence). V shed 2 bases and J 6 bases; nucleotides not matched to a gene: 8. This CDR3 contains 15 residues.

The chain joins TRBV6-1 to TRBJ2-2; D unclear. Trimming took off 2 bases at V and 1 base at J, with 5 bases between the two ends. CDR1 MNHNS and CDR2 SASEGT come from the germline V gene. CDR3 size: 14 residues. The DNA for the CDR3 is TGTGCCAGCAGTGAATCGGAGAACACCGGGGAGCTGTTTTTT. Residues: CASSESENTGELFF.

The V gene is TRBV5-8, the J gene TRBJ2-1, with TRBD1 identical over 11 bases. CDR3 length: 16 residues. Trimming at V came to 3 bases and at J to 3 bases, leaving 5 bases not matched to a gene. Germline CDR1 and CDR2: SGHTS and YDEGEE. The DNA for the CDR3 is TGTGCCAGCAGCTCCGGGACAGGGGGGCTCTACAATGAGCAGTTCTTC. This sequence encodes CASSSGTGGLYNEQFF.

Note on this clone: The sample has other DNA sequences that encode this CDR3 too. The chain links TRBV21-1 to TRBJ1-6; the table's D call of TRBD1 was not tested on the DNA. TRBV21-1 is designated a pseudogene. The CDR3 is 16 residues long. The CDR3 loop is CASSKSLDRGRSPLHF. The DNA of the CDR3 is TGTGCCAGCAGCAAAAGTTTGGACAGGGGTCGTTCACCCCTCCACTTT.